Below are 15 T cell receptor beta chains sequenced from a single sample in a study of blood T cells in healthy people across ages. PCR was performed a second time for about 6 to 12 cycles using a sample-barcoded 5' primer and a J-beta primer mix. TCRdb analysed the 5' RACE reads with MiXCR anew, one entry per CDR3 protein. The table lists 550,000 to 750,000 distinct CDR3 sequences, under 25% of them singletons, with 3.5% to 4% in the top ten. The specimen sequenced was blood. These receptors all stem from a man aged 70-80 years in good health.

This clonotype came up many times. The chain has TRBV5-1 and TRBJ2-1; the D gene is possibly TRBD2 (5 bases). Germline V gene sequence: CDR1 SGHRS, CDR2 YFSETQ. The CDR3 covers 13 residues. The V end was cut by 0 bases, the J end by 5 bases, with 6 bases between. The CDR3 protein is CASSLGADNEQFF. The CDR3 coding sequence is TGCGCCAGCAGCTTGGGAGCGGACAATGAGCAGTTCTTC.

The rearrangement uses TRBV12-3 or TRBV12-4 and TRBJ1-4; D not certain. This CDR3 is built from 13 residues. Trimming pared 8 bases from V and 0 bases from J, leaving 7 bases between. The CDR3 nucleotides are TGTGCCAGCCTACAGTCAACTAATGAAAAACTGTTTTTT. Translation: CASLQSTNEKLFF.

The CDR3 loop is CASTLAGYEQYF. The CDR3 coding sequence is TGTGCCAGCACACTAGCGGGGTACGAGCAGTACTTC. The chain is built from TRBV2 and TRBJ2-7, with TRBD2 matching 10 bases. Germline CDR1 reads SNHLY; CDR2 reads FYNNEI. The ends lost 7 bases at V and 4 bases at J; junction bases unmatched: 1. This CDR3 is built from 12 residues.

The sample holds a few counts of this clonotype. The gene calls are TRBV29-1 and TRBJ2-3; the D call may be TRBD1 or TRBD2 (5 bases each). CDR1 SQVTM and CDR2 ANQGSEA come from the germline V gene. The CDR3 covers 13 residues. Trimming removed 3 bases at V and 4 bases at J, with 11 bases between. DNA for the CDR3: TGCAGCGTTGAGCAGGGAGTAGCAGATACGCAGTATTTT. As protein: CSVEQGVADTQYF.

In this sample, this clonotype turned up many times. The chain has TRBV19 and TRBJ2-1; D might be TRBD2 (6 bases). Trimming cost V 6 bases and J 4 bases, with 13 bases left between them. The CDR3 has 14 amino acids. Germline V lookup: CDR1 LNHDA, CDR2 SQIVND (reference sequence). CDR3 sequence: CASRESSAYNEQFF. The CDR3 DNA sequence: TGTGCCAGTAGGGAGTCTAGCGCGTACAATGAGCAGTTCTTC.

This chain joins TRBV5-6 and TRBJ2-3; TRBD2 might be the D (6 bases). From germline, CDR1 is SGHDT and CDR2 YYEEEE. CDR3 length: 15 residues. V was trimmed by 3 bases and J by 2 bases, leaving 13 bases between them. CDR3 DNA sequence: TGTGCCAGCAGCTCCCCCGGGGGAATCACAGATACGCAGTATTTT. It yields the protein CASSSPGGITDTQYF.

This chain uses TRBV29-1 with TRBJ1-1; a possible D gene is TRBD1 (5 bases). V was trimmed by 5 bases and J by 4 bases, leaving 14 bases between them. Germline loops: CDR1 SQVTM, CDR2 ANQGSEA. The CDR3 spans 13 residues. In nucleotides, the CDR3 is TGCAGCGTTATTTTAGAGAGGGGCACTGAAGCTTTCTTT. This translates into CSVILERGTEAFF.

In its sample, this clonotype was seen many times. In DNA, the CDR3 is TGTGCCAGCCGGCGAGACTATTACGAGCAGTACTTC. This sequence encodes CASRRDYYEQYF. The chain uses TRBV6-1 and TRBJ2-7, with TRBD2 as a possible D gene (5 bases). The CDR3 sequence is 12 residues long. Germline-derived CDR1 and CDR2 are MNHNS and SASEGT. The V and J ends lost 8 bases and 4 bases respectively, with 12 bases between them.

The rearrangement uses TRBV15 and TRBJ1-4, with 8 bases that match TRBD1. The CDR3 spans 16 residues. V lost 4 bases and J lost 7; bases outside the gene matches: 11. The germline V gene encodes CDR1 LNHNV and CDR2 YYDKDF (reference sequence). The DNA of the CDR3 is TGTGCCACCAGCACGGAGAGCAGGGGGCGGGGTGAAAAACTGTTTTTT. Protein: CATSTESRGRGEKLFF.

The rearrangement uses TRBV6-1 and TRBJ2-1; weak D call: TRBD2 (7 bases). With 11 bases removed from V and 15 bases from J, the gap between germline ends came to 20 bases. This CDR3 spans 11 amino acids. Germline CDR1 MNHNS, CDR2 SASEGT. The CDR3 protein is CAGEGGGSPFF. Here the CDR3 DNA reads TGTGCCGGCGAAGGGGGGGGTTCCCCGTTCTTC.

This clonotype has just a few counts. This chain connects TRBV2 to TRBJ2-2; D is perhaps TRBD2 (6 bases). Germline V gives CDR1 SNHLY, CDR2 FYNNEI. Trimming left V 5 bases short and J 2 bases short, with 12 bases between. This CDR3 is built from 15 residues. CDR3 bases: TGTGCCAGCAGTTATGACGGGGGAAACACCGGGGAGCTGTTTTTT. Translated: CASSYDGGNTGELFF.

This sequence joins TRBV3-1 and TRBJ2-3; 7 bases fit TRBD1. Trimming removed 3 bases from V and 2 bases from J; junction bases left unmatched: 5. Germline V gene lookup returns CDR1 LGHDT and CDR2 YNNKEL (reference sequence). This CDR3 is 15 amino acids long. CDR3 region: CASSQATGFTDTQYF. DNA for the CDR3: TGTGCCAGCAGCCAGGCGACAGGGTTCACAGATACGCAGTATTTT.

This clonotype was seen a single time. This may stem from a read error, because a much larger clone lies one nucleotide away. The V gene is TRBV10-3, the J gene TRBJ2-5; TRBD2 is a possible D gene (6 bases). The J call may be incorrect, as the DNA end agrees better with TRBJ2-1. Germline lookup yields CDR1 ENHRY and CDR2 SYGVKD. The CDR3 runs to 13 residues. CDR3: CATRQRANDEQFF. Here the CDR3 DNA reads TGTGCCACCCGACAGCGGGCAAATGATGAGCAGTTCTTC.

This clonotype was observed at least ten times. The chain combines TRBV20-1 with TRBJ2-7, with 15 nucleotides matching TRBD2. Germline trimming cut 4 bases from V and 0 bases from J; bases unmatched to any gene: 10. The V gene's germline CDR1 is DFQATT and CDR2 SNEGSKA (reference sequence). The length of the CDR3 is 18 residues. CDR3 sequence reads: CSAKTGTSGRYASYEQYF. Here the CDR3 DNA reads TGCAGTGCTAAGACGGGGACTAGCGGGAGGTACGCCTCCTACGAGCAGTACTTC.

This clonotype has more than one count but fewer than ten. This chain connects TRBV20-1 to TRBJ2-7; possible D gene TRBD2, 5 bases. V was cut by 6 bases and J by 3 bases, with 21 bases left in between. CDR1 is DFQATT, CDR2 SNEGSKA, per germline (reference sequence). This CDR3 is built from 15 residues. CDR3 in DNA: TGCAGTGCCCCCTCTCGGCTCGGACGGGGCTACGAGCAGTACTTC. It translates to CSAPSRLGRGYEQYF.